The 22 T cell receptor beta chains listed next were all sequenced from one sample in a study of identical twins. MiXCR was run by TCRdb on the 5' RACE reads, yielding one entry per CDR3 protein. In the table there are roughly 1,500,000 distinct CDR3 sequences, about 31% of which are singletons. The specimen was cord blood. The origin of the receptors is a newborn girl in good health.

This clonotype was recorded a few times. V is TRBV15 and J is TRBJ2-4, with TRBD2 as a possible D gene (6 bases). The tail of the sequence fits TRBJ2-7 better, so the J call may be wrong. Germline V lookup: CDR1 LNHNV, CDR2 YYDKDF (reference sequence). CDR3 length equals 14 residues. Here the CDR3 reads CATSDRGRGIEQYF. Here the CDR3 DNA reads TGTGCCACCAGCGACCGAGGCCGGGGGATCGAGCAGTACTTC.

The chain has TRBV24-1 and TRBJ2-3; 7 nucleotides align to TRBD2. This CDR3 has 15 residues. V lost 4 bases to trimming and J lost 1 base; unmatched junction nucleotides: 4. Germline loops: CDR1 KGHDR, CDR2 SFDVKD. The CDR3 sequence is CATSDRDYRTDTQYF. CDR3 in DNA: TGTGCCACCAGTGACAGGGACTACCGCACAGATACGCAGTATTTT.

This clonotype came up a few times. The chain combines TRBV25-1 with TRBJ2-1, with D unclear. V was pared by 5 bases and J by 7 bases, with 15 bases between. CDR1 and CDR2 from the germline V gene are MGHDK and SYGVNS. CDR3 length equals 14 residues. CDR3 in amino acids: CASSLRITDNEQFF. In nucleotides, the CDR3 is TGTGCCAGCAGTTTACGGATTACGGATAATGAGCAGTTCTTC.

This clonotype turned up a few times. The chain uses TRBV6-6 and TRBJ1-2; the D is unclear. In germline, CDR1 is MNHNY, CDR2 SVGAGI (reference sequence). The germline V and J ends were trimmed by 6 bases and 2 bases, with 4 bases remaining between them. The CDR3 length is 11 residues. The CDR3 loop is CASRMNYGYTF. DNA of the CDR3: TGTGCCAGCAGGATGAACTATGGCTACACCTTC.

The rearrangement links TRBV6-5 to TRBJ2-3, with no clear D. From germline, CDR1 is MNHEY and CDR2 SVGAGI. Between the trimmed V and J ends, which lost 0 bases and 0 bases, there was a span of 10 bases. The CDR3 loop spans 16 amino acids. DNA for the CDR3: TGTGCCAGCAGTTACTCGGAGCCTCCAAGCACAGATACGCAGTATTTT. Protein: CASSYSEPPSTDTQYF.

The chain is built from TRBV6-6 and TRBJ1-5; D remains ambiguous. CDR3 length equals 14 residues. Germline V gives CDR1 MNHNY, CDR2 SVGAGI (reference sequence). V gave up 2 bases and J gave up 5 bases, with 10 bases separating them. This chain's CDR3 is CASSYGQKDQPQHF. CDR3 in DNA: TGTGCCAGCAGTTACGGGCAGAAGGATCAGCCCCAGCATTTT.

Details on this clonotype: A junction boundary mismatches the germline segment, possibly from a read error. This chain joins TRBV12-3 or TRBV12-4 and TRBJ2-7; unclear D gene. The CDR3 has 11 residues. Here the CDR3 reads CASSLSHERYF. The CDR3 bases are TGTGCCAGCAGTCTCTCCCACGAGCGGTACTTC.

CDR3 residues: CSARFSSTNQPQHF. In nucleotides, the CDR3 is TGCAGTGCTAGATTTTCCAGTACTAATCAGCCCCAGCATTTT. The chain recombines TRBV20-1 with TRBJ1-5, with D uncertain. The V gene lost 2 bases and the J gene lost 4 bases, with 12 bases spanning the gap. The CDR3 covers 14 residues. Germline V lookup: CDR1 DFQATT, CDR2 SNEGSKA (reference sequence).

This clonotype has a handful of counts. A much larger clone differs by one base, so this may be a read error. In DNA form, the CDR3 reads TGTGCCAGCAGCCACAACCACGAGCAGTACTTC. Translation: CASSHNHEQYF. The chain recombines TRBV7-6 with TRBJ2-7, with unresolved D. CDR3 size: 11 residues. CDR1 is SGHVS, CDR2 FNYEAQ, per germline. V lost 5 bases and J 5 bases, leaving 7 bases between the germline ends.

The chain is built from TRBV5-1 and TRBJ1-4; D possibly corresponds to TRBD1 (5 bases). The CDR3 length is 14 residues. From germline, CDR1 is SGHRS and CDR2 YFSETQ. Trimming cost V 0 bases and J 7 bases, with 10 bases left between them. CDR3 in DNA: TGCGCCAGCAGCTTGGGCAGGGTAACTGAAAAACTGTTTTTT. This gives the protein CASSLGRVTEKLFF.

The gene calls are TRBV4-2 and TRBJ2-7; D ambiguous. The CDR3 is 15 amino acids. Trimming left V 0 bases short and J 7 bases short, with 16 bases between. The V gene's germline CDR1 is LGHNA and CDR2 YNFKEQ. DNA for the CDR3: TGTGCCAGCAGCCAAGAAGTAGGTGTCTACAATGAGCAGTACTTC. This gives the protein CASSQEVGVYNEQYF.

This clonotype was recorded a few times. The chain employs TRBV14 and TRBJ2-5; no firm D call. Trimming left V 0 bases short and J 11 bases short, with 16 bases between. Germline values: CDR1 SGHDN, CDR2 FVKESK. The CDR3 is 14 amino acids. The CDR3 loop is CASSQDHGTSEQYF. The CDR3 DNA reads TGTGCCAGCAGCCAAGATCATGGCACCTCTGAGCAGTACTTC.

This clonotype was detected a few times. This chain joins TRBV10-3 and TRBJ2-7, with D possibly TRBD2 on 5 matching bases. CDR3 size: 13 residues. Between the trimmed V and J ends, which lost 6 bases and 6 bases, there was a span of 15 bases. Germline V CDR1 and CDR2: ENHRY, SYGVKD. CDR3 loop: CAISERGLFEQYF. CDR3 bases: TGTGCCATCAGCGAGCGAGGACTTTTCGAGCAGTACTTC.

The chain carries TRBV5-1 and TRBJ2-6; D gene ambiguous. Germline V gives CDR1 SGHRS, CDR2 YFSETQ. The CDR3 totals 15 residues. Between the trimmed V and J ends, which lost 0 bases and 4 bases, there was a span of 8 bases. The CDR3 bases are TGCGCCAGCAGCTTGGGGTCAAAAGGGGCCAACGTCCTGACTTTC. Its translation: CASSLGSKGANVLTF.

This clonotype was found once. The chain joins TRBV7-2 to TRBJ2-3, with TRBD2 identical over 7 bases. There are 16 residues in the CDR3. J lost 0 bases, V lost 5 bases, and 8 bases had no gene match. Germline lookup yields CDR1 SGHTA and CDR2 FQGNSA. The chain's CDR3 is CASSRTRDPSTDTQYF. The CDR3 DNA follows: TGTGCCAGCAGCAGGACTAGAGATCCTAGCACAGATACGCAGTATTTT.

This clonotype is a singleton in its sample. The junction shows a germline mismatch at one end, possibly a read error. CDR3 bases: TGTGCCGGCAGTCCCCTGGGGACTAGCGGGTACAATGAGCAGTTCTTC. This sequence encodes CAGSPLGTSGYNEQFF. The chain has TRBV28 and TRBJ2-1, with 12 bases fitting TRBD2. CDR1 is MDHEN, CDR2 SYDVKM, per germline. The CDR3 loop spans 16 amino acids.

This clonotype appeared a few times. The rearrangement uses TRBV3-1 and TRBJ1-2, with D perhaps matching TRBD1 (5 bases). This CDR3 contains 13 residues. The germline V gene has CDR1 LGHDT and CDR2 YNNKEL (reference sequence). Trimming shortened V by 2 bases and J by 4 bases, and 8 bases separated the two germline ends. CDR3 amino acids: CASSQPDTYGYTF. The CDR3, as DNA: TGTGCCAGCAGCCAACCGGACACCTATGGCTACACCTTC.

The V gene is TRBV6-1, the J gene TRBJ1-1; D call uncertain. Per germline, CDR1 MNHNS and CDR2 SASEGT. This CDR3 region has 12 residues. V lost 3 bases, J lost 5 bases, and 7 bases lay in between. In DNA form, the CDR3 reads TGTGCCAGCAGTGACGGCCCTACTGAAGCTTTCTTT. This encodes CASSDGPTEAFF.

This clonotype was seen at least ten times. V and J are TRBV12-3 or TRBV12-4 and TRBJ2-3, with D perhaps matching TRBD2 (5 bases). Trimming pared 3 bases from V and 4 bases from J, leaving 11 bases between. The CDR3 runs 14 residues. In DNA, the CDR3 is TGTGCCAGCAGTTTCTATAGAGGGCCAGATACGCAGTATTTT. Protein sequence: CASSFYRGPDTQYF.

The DNA for the CDR3 is TGTGCCAGCAGCTTTAAGATCGACAGGGCCTGCGAGCAGTACTTC. This sequence encodes CASSFKIDRACEQYF. V usage is TRBV7-2 and J usage is TRBJ2-4; 7 bases map to TRBD1. The DNA end favors TRBJ2-7, so the J call may be wrong. CDR3 size: 15 residues. CDR1 and CDR2 (germline): SGHTA, FQGNSA.

The chain couples TRBV6-6 to TRBJ2-1, with D perhaps TRBD2 (6 bases). CDR1 MNHNY and CDR2 SVGAGI come from the germline V gene (reference sequence). V lost 7 bases to trimming and J lost 5 bases, with 18 bases between them. This CDR3 has 15 amino acids. The chain's CDR3 is CASIRQEGPDNEQFF. The CDR3 nucleotides are TGTGCCAGCATCCGGCAGGAGGGCCCAGACAATGAGCAGTTCTTC.

The rearrangement joins TRBV2 to TRBJ1-2; 9 nucleotides line up with TRBD1. Losses at the gene ends were 8 bases for V and 7 bases for J; bases not matched to a gene: 14. Germline V lookup: CDR1 SNHLY, CDR2 FYNNEI. The CDR3 loop spans 15 amino acids. CDR3 in DNA: TGTGCCAGCGGAGGACCGGGACAGGGAATGGGTGGCTACACCTTC. Its translation is CASGGPGQGMGGYTF.